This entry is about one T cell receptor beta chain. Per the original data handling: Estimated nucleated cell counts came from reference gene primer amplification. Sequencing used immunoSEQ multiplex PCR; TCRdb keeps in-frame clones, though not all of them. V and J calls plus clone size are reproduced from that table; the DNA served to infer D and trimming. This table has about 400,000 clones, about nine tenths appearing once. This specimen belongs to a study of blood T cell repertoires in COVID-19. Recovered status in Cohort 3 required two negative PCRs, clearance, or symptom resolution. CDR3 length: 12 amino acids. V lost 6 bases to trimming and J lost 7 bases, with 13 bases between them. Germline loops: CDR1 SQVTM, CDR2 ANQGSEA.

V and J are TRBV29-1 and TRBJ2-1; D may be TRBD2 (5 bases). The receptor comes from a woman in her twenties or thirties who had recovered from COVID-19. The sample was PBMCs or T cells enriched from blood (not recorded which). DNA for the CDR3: TGCAGCGTCGGACTGCTGGGGAATGAGCAGTTCTTC. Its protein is CSVGLLGNEQFF.